Below, 32 T cell receptor beta chains from the same sample are listed, as sequenced in a study of blood T cell repertoires in COVID-19. The table came from immunoSEQ multiplex PCR; TCRdb's copy has only in-frame clones and leaves some out. The sample contains over 20,000 clones, approximately 90% of which appear only once. Sequencing was carried out using peripheral blood. Receptors originate from a man in his 70s with active COVID-19.

The genes are TRBV4-1 and TRBJ1-1; a possible D gene is TRBD1 (5 bases). The ends were cut back, 1 base at V and 5 bases at J, with 14 bases in the middle. Germline CDR1 is MGHRA and CDR2 is YSYEKL. The CDR3 extends over 15 amino acids. The CDR3 here is CASSQGAGVRTEAFF. CDR3 nucleotides: TGCGCCAGCAGCCAAGGAGCGGGGGTGAGGACTGAAGCTTTCTTT.

This clone has just a few counts. The chain is built from TRBV5-1 and TRBJ2-5; 9 positions match TRBD2. This CDR3 has 16 amino acids. Per the germline V gene, CDR1 is SGHRS and CDR2 is YFSETQ. Unmatched junction bases numbered 9, after V lost 2 bases and J lost 4 bases. This chain's CDR3 is CASSFGWRGGRETQYF. Here the CDR3 DNA reads TGCGCCAGCAGCTTTGGCTGGCGGGGGGGCCGAGAGACCCAGTACTTC.

J is TRBJ2-3 and V is TRBV19; 12 nucleotides align to TRBD1. Trimming took 3 bases from V and 5 from J; bases not matched to a gene: 6. Germline V gene data show CDR1 as LNHDA and CDR2 as SQIVND (reference sequence). This CDR3 has 16 amino acids. The CDR3 reads CASSIPGTGGEDTQYF. The DNA for the CDR3 is TGTGCCAGTAGTATCCCCGGGACAGGGGGCGAAGATACGCAGTATTTT.

The chain uses TRBV11-2 and TRBJ2-5; TRBD1 agrees at 10 bases. CDR1 is SGHAT and CDR2 is FQNNGV in the germline V gene. There are 15 residues in the CDR3. V dropped 7 bases and J dropped 5; count of bases not matched to a gene: 10. The CDR3 here is CASKGTGELFETQYF. In DNA, the CDR3 is TGTGCCAGCAAAGGGACAGGGGAATTATTTGAGACCCAGTACTTC.

V gene TRBV6-5 combines with J gene TRBJ1-1, with D possibly being TRBD1 (6 bases). The CDR3 extends over 11 amino acids. V shed 6 bases and J shed 6 bases, with 8 bases lying between them. CDR1 is MNHEY, CDR2 SVGAGI, per germline. The CDR3 spells CASRNRAEAFF. In DNA form, the CDR3 reads TGTGCCAGCAGGAACAGGGCTGAAGCTTTCTTT.

This clone was detected only once. The J gene is TRBJ2-3, the V gene TRBV25-1, with a possible D match to TRBD1 (6 bases). CDR3 length: 16 amino acids. The V gene lost 3 bases and the J gene lost 2 bases, with 15 bases spanning the gap. Germline-derived CDR1 and CDR2 are MGHDK and SYGVNS. The CDR3 bases are TGTGCCAGCAGTGACTCCTCCGGGACACCCACAGATACGCAGTATTTT. It is translated as CASSDSSGTPTDTQYF.

V gene TRBV6-5 combines with J gene TRBJ1-5; D is perhaps TRBD1 (5 bases). V was clipped by 2 bases and J by 11 bases, with 13 bases between them. The germline V gene encodes CDR1 MNHEY and CDR2 SVGAGI. The CDR3 has 13 amino acids. DNA of the CDR3: TGTGCCAGCAGTTACGGGGGGGGAGGGACCCAGCATTTT. Translation: CASSYGGGGTQHF.

This clone was seen a handful of times. The chain employs TRBV18 and TRBJ1-2; 9 positions agree with TRBD1. The CDR3 is 15 residues long. V dropped 4 bases and J dropped 5; count of bases not matched to a gene: 8. Germline lookup yields CDR1 KGHSH and CDR2 LQKENI. Written as DNA, the CDR3 is TGTGCCAGCTCACTCGATGGGACAGGGATATATGGCTACACCTTC. Protein sequence: CASSLDGTGIYGYTF.

The chain employs TRBV3-1 (or the pseudogene TRBV3-2) and TRBJ1-6; unclear D gene. Germline V gene data show CDR1 as LGHDT and CDR2 as YNNKEL (reference sequence). V lost 5 bases, J lost 0 bases, and 8 bases lay in between. There are 15 residues in the CDR3. The CDR3 sequence: CASSEESSYNSPLHF. CDR3 sequence (DNA): TGTGCCAGCAGCGAGGAGAGCTCCTATAATTCACCCCTCCACTTT.

The V and J genes are TRBV2 and TRBJ1-5; possible D gene TRBD1, 6 bases. The CDR3 extends over 15 amino acids. Trimming stripped 4 bases from V and 5 bases from J, with 15 bases between. In germline, CDR1 is SNHLY, CDR2 FYNNEI. CDR3 in amino acids: CASSGTGSIDQPQHF. In DNA form, the CDR3 reads TGTGCCAGCAGTGGCACAGGGTCCATCGATCAGCCCCAGCATTTT.

The CDR3 sequence is CASSLGRDVLTYEQYF. The DNA for the CDR3 is TGTGCCAGCAGCTTGGGGCGGGACGTTCTCACCTACGAGCAGTACTTC. This chain uses TRBV5-5 with TRBJ2-7; D perhaps matches TRBD2 (6 bases). The CDR3 is 16 amino acids. With 0 bases removed from V and 2 bases from J, the gap between germline ends came to 15 bases. Germline V lookup: CDR1 SGHKS, CDR2 YYEKEE (reference sequence).

This sequence joins TRBV2 and TRBJ2-4, with D perhaps TRBD2 (5 bases). Trimming shortened V by 5 bases and J by 11 bases, and 10 bases separated the two germline ends. The CDR3 covers 11 residues. CDR1 SNHLY and CDR2 FYNNEI come from the germline V gene. The CDR3 DNA sequence: TGTGCCAGCAGTCAAGGAGGCTTTCAGTACTTC. Amino acid sequence: CASSQGGFQYF.

A word on this clone: The DNA is omitted, as the CDR3 cannot be located on it reliably, and the CDR3 follows TCRdb's listing. V gene TRBV7-2 combines with J gene TRBJ2-1; the table's TRBD2 call for D was not verified on the DNA. Looked up from germline, CDR1 is SGHTA and CDR2 is FQGNSA. The CDR3 extends over 15 residues, inclusive of both ends. The CDR3 here is CASSPERLSWEEQFF.

The chain employs TRBV5-1 and TRBJ1-1; D is uncertain. CDR1 and CDR2 (germline): SGHRS, YFSETQ. The CDR3 is 13 amino acids. V lost 4 bases to trimming and J lost 6 bases, with 13 bases between them. The CDR3 region is CASSPSIGAEAFF. In nucleotides, the CDR3 is TGCGCCAGCAGCCCTAGTATTGGAGCTGAAGCTTTCTTT. The variable domain in full, completed from reference TRBV5-1 and TRBJ1-1, reads KAGVTQTPRYLIKTRGQQVTLSCSPISGHRSVSWYQQTPGQGLQFLFEYFSETQRNKGNFPGRFSGRQFSNSRSEMNVSTLELGDSALYLCASSPSIGAEAFFGQGTRLTVV.

The V gene is TRBV5-6, the J gene TRBJ1-5; tentatively, D is TRBD1 (6 bases). The germline CDR1 and CDR2 sequences are SGHDT and YYEEEE. V was shortened by 0 bases and J by 1 base, with 20 bases between the two germline ends. The CDR3 is 19 amino acids. CDR3 nucleotides: TGTGCCAGCAGCTTGGGATCTCCGGGGGGGGCGGTAAGCAATCAGCCCCAGCATTTT. It encodes CASSLGSPGGAVSNQPQHF.

The chain carries TRBV7-2 and TRBJ2-1, with a tentative D call TRBD2 (5 bases). CDR3 length equals 15 residues. Germline lookup yields CDR1 SGHTA and CDR2 FQGNSA. V gave up 1 base and J gave up 1 base, with 8 bases separating them. DNA for the CDR3: TGTGCCAGCAGCTTAGGGTGGGAGTCCTACAATGAGCAGTTCTTC. It specifies CASSLGWESYNEQFF. Complete variable domain (other parts from reference TRBV7-2 and TRBJ2-1): GAGVSQSPSNKVTEKGKDVELRCDPISGHTALYWYRQSLGQGLEFLIYFQGNSAPDKSGLPSDRFSAERTGGSVSTLTIQRTQQEDSAVYLCASSLGWESYNEQFFGPGTRLTVL.

V and J are TRBV11-2 and TRBJ2-7, with 9 bases that match TRBD1. The CDR3 spans 15 residues. V lost 6 bases, J lost 10 bases, and 16 bases stayed unmatched. Germline CDR1 and CDR2: SGHAT and FQNNGV. CDR3 in amino acids: CASSSEQGAYTYQYF. The DNA for the CDR3 is TGTGCCAGCAGTAGCGAACAGGGGGCTTATACTTACCAGTACTTC.

The V call is TRBV27, the J call TRBJ2-1; D is unresolved. The CDR3 sequence is 15 residues long. Between the trimmed V and J ends, which lost 7 bases and 4 bases, there was a span of 17 bases. Germline loops: CDR1 MNHEY, CDR2 SMNVEV (reference sequence). The CDR3 sequence is CASTAHNGFYNEQFF. In DNA form, the CDR3 reads TGTGCCAGCACGGCTCACAACGGGTTTTACAATGAGCAGTTCTTC.

The chain is built from TRBV2 and TRBJ1-6; the D gene is possibly TRBD1 (6 bases). The CDR3 runs 16 residues. V dropped 6 bases and J dropped 8 bases, with 20 bases sitting between them. The germline V gene has CDR1 SNHLY and CDR2 FYNNEI. CDR3 sequence (DNA): TGTGCCAGCAGGGCCAACACCTGGCCAGGGGATTCACCCCTCCACTTT. This codes for CASRANTWPGDSPLHF.

The rearrangement joins TRBV5-6 to TRBJ2-3; 7 bases map to TRBD2. Germline V gene sequence: CDR1 SGHDT, CDR2 YYEEEE. The CDR3 is 16 amino acids. V lost 4 bases to trimming and J lost 0 bases; unmatched junction nucleotides: 8. CDR3 nucleotides: TGTGCCAGCAGCCCTGATTACGGGAGGAGCACAGATACGCAGTATTTT. Encoded protein: CASSPDYGRSTDTQYF.

This chain uses TRBV5-1 with TRBJ2-3; tentatively, D is TRBD1 (6 bases). Germline loops: CDR1 SGHRS, CDR2 YFSETQ. CDR3 length equals 15 residues. V gave up 0 bases and J gave up 5 bases, with 13 bases separating them. The CDR3 coding sequence is TGCGCCAGCAGCTTGGAACAGGGCAGAGGAGATACGCAGTATTTT. It encodes CASSLEQGRGDTQYF.

A word on this clone: One end of the junction fails to match germline, which may point to a read error. The CDR3 here is CASSLSVRLAGGAYNEQFF. CDR3 bases: TGTGCCAGCAGCTTATCGGTACGACTAGCGGGAGGGGCATACAATGAGCAGTTCTTC. The chain has TRBV27 and TRBJ2-1; 14 positions match TRBD2. Per germline, CDR1 MNHEY and CDR2 SMNVEV (reference sequence). CDR3 size: 19 residues.

The chain joins TRBV6-5 to TRBJ1-6; TRBD1 is a possible D gene (6 bases). Trimming shortened V by 7 bases and J by 3 bases, and 7 bases separated the two germline ends. The CDR3 length is 13 residues. Germline CDR1 reads MNHEY; CDR2 reads SVGAGI. CDR3 sequence reads: CASTDSYNSPLHF. The CDR3 DNA is TGTGCCAGCACGGACAGCTATAATTCACCCCTCCACTTT.

This chain joins TRBV19 and TRBJ1-1; tentative D call: TRBD1 (6 bases). Germline V CDR1 and CDR2: LNHDA, SQIVND (reference sequence). The germline V and J ends were trimmed by 3 bases and 0 bases, with 8 bases remaining between them. The CDR3 sequence is 14 residues long. The chain's CDR3 is CASSIRDMNTEAFF. The CDR3 DNA follows: TGTGCCAGTAGTATCCGGGACATGAACACTGAAGCTTTCTTT.

The chain links TRBV11-2 to TRBJ2-5, with D possibly TRBD2 on 5 matching bases. V was trimmed by 1 base and J by 1 base, leaving 16 bases between them. This CDR3 has 17 residues. Germline V gene lookup returns CDR1 SGHAT and CDR2 FQNNGV. CDR3 DNA: TGTGCCAGCAGCTTAGTAATAGGACTCCGAAGCCAAGAGACCCAGTACTTC. Translation: CASSLVIGLRSQETQYF.

The rearrangement links TRBV30 to TRBJ1-6; TRBD1 is a possible D gene (5 bases). Germline lookup yields CDR1 GTSNPN and CDR2 SVGIG (reference sequence). V gave up 0 bases and J gave up 6 bases, with 6 bases separating them. The CDR3 runs 13 residues. The CDR3 is CAWSVQGNSPLHF. CDR3 DNA sequence: TGTGCCTGGAGTGTCCAGGGTAATTCACCCCTCCACTTT.

This chain joins TRBV4-1 and TRBJ2-7, with TRBD1 identical over 7 bases. V dropped 6 bases and J dropped 1; count of bases not matched to a gene: 9. Germline V lookup: CDR1 MGHRA, CDR2 YSYEKL. The CDR3 loop spans 15 amino acids. CDR3 nucleotides: TGCGCCAGCAGACCAGACAGGGCCTCTTCCTACGAGCAGTACTTC. Protein: CASRPDRASSYEQYF.

V is TRBV30 and J is TRBJ2-1; TRBD1 aligns across 7 bases. With V trimmed by 4 bases and J by 2 bases, 5 bases remained unmatched. Germline-derived CDR1 and CDR2 are GTSNPN and SVGIG (reference sequence). The CDR3 has 14 amino acids. CDR3 coding DNA: TGTGCCTGGACCCCCGGGACAGCCTACAATGAGCAGTTCTTC. Translating gives CAWTPGTAYNEQFF.

The chain has TRBV6-5 and TRBJ2-7; 10 positions match TRBD2. In germline, CDR1 is MNHEY, CDR2 SVGAGI. V lost 4 bases, J lost 0 bases, and 3 bases stayed unmatched. The CDR3 extends over 15 amino acids. CDR3 coding DNA: TGTGCCAGCAGTTCCCCTAGCGGGAGCTCCTACGAGCAGTACTTC. It is translated as CASSSPSGSSYEQYF.

The chain recombines TRBV7-2 with TRBJ2-2; D gene unclear. CDR3 length: 14 amino acids. The ends were cut back, 6 bases at V and 0 bases at J, with 8 bases in the middle. Germline V lookup: CDR1 SGHTA, CDR2 FQGNSA. The CDR3 sequence: CASSGLPNTGELFF. The CDR3 DNA is TGTGCCAGCAGTGGGCTACCGAACACCGGGGAGCTGTTTTTT. The variable domain in full, with the rest retrieved from reference TRBV7-2 and TRBJ2-2, is GAGVSQSPSNKVTEKGKDVELRCDPISGHTALYWYRQSLGQGLEFLIYFQGNSAPDKSGLPSDRFSAERTGGSVSTLTIQRTQQEDSAVYLCASSGLPNTGELFFGEGSRLTVL.

V usage is TRBV7-8 and J usage is TRBJ1-2; the D gene is possibly TRBD1 (6 bases). Germline V gene lookup returns CDR1 SGHVS and CDR2 FQNEAQ. Deletions cut 2 bases from V and 1 base from J, with 14 bases between. The CDR3 is 16 residues long. Here the CDR3 reads CASSLRQGRGNYGYTF. The DNA of the CDR3 is TGTGCCAGCAGCTTAAGGCAGGGGCGCGGTAACTATGGCTACACCTTC.

The genes are TRBV4-1 and TRBJ1-1; 8 nucleotides agree with TRBD1. Germline lookup yields CDR1 MGHRA and CDR2 YSYEKL. J lost 3 bases, V lost 1 base, and 10 bases had no gene match. The CDR3 length is 17 residues. As DNA, the CDR3 is TGCGCCAGCAGCCAAGTCCAGGGGGCGCGGGCTCACACTGAAGCTTTCTTT. This translates into CASSQVQGARAHTEAFF.